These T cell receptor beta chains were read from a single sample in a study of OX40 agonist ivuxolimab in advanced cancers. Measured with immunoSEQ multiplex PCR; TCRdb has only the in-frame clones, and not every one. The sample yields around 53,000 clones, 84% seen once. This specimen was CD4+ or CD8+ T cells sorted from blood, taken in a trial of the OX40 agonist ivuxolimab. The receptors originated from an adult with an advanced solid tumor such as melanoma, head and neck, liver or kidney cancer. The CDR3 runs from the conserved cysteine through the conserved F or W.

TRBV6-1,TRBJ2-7,CAGLQGAGYEQYF
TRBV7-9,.,CASSLVGGLAGSYEQYF
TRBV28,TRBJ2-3,CASSRLAGGPSTDTQYF
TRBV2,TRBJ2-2,CASSEAGSSTGELFF
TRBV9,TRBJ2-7,CASSRTGTSGEQYF
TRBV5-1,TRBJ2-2,CASSSLPGLKTLANTGELFF
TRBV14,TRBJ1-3,CASSQDPGAGNTIYF
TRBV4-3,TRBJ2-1,CASSLRTTGGNEQFF
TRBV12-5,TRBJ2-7,CASGLIPGGRYEQYF
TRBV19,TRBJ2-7,CASSSPPETYEQYF
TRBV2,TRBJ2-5,CASSLDRDETQYF
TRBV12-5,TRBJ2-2,CASLSRGGELFF
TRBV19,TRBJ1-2,CASSLDRGNYGYTF
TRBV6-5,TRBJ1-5,CASSYAGYNQPQHF
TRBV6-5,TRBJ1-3,CASSYSTAGNTIYF
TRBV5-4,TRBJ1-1,CASSVSLGASMNTEAFF
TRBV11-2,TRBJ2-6,CASSQQLWSGANVLTF
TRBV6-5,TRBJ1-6,CASTLESNSPLHF
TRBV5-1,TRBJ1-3,CASSLNAGSGNTIYF
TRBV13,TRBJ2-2,CASSFDRGRGNTGELFF
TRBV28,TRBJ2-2,CASSYRSGRRLAGELFF
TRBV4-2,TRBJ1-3,CASSPPGVSGNTIYF
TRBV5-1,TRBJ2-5,CASSLDGTPETQYF
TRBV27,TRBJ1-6,CASKRADSYNSPLHF
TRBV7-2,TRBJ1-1,CASILRENTEAFF
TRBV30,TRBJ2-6,CACGSKASGANVLTF
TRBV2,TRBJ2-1,CASSWGLAGGLSYNEQFF
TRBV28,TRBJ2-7,CASQGGGGTYEQYF
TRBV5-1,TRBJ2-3,CASSRDRGVATDTQYF
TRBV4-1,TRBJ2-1,CASSLTGVKRFF
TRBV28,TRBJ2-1,CASREGLAGATREQFF
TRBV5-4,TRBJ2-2,CASSLGSQGTGELFF
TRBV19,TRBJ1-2,CASNAGLANYGYTF